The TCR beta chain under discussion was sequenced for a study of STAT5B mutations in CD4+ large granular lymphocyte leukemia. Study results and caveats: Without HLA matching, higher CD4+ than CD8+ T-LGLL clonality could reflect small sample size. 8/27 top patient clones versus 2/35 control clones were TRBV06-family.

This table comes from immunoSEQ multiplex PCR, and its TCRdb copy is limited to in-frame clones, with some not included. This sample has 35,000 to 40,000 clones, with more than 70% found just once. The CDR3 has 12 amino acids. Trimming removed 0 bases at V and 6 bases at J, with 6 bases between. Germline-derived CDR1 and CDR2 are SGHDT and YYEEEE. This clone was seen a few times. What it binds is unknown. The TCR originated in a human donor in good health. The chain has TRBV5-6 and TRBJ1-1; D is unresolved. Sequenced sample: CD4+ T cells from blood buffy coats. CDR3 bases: TGTGCCAGCAGCTTGGATGTTTCTGAAGCTTTCTTT. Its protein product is CASSLDVSEAFF.